The 5 T cell receptor beta chains presented below share a single source sample, sequenced in a study of OX40 agonist ivuxolimab in advanced cancers. Some clones are missing from TCRdb's copy, which holds only in-frame ones; the method was immunoSEQ multiplex PCR. Of over 50,000 clones listed, 75% to 90% are singletons. Here the sequenced sample was CD4+ or CD8+ T cells sorted from blood, taken in a trial of the OX40 agonist ivuxolimab. The receptors originated from an adult with an advanced solid tumor such as melanoma, head and neck, liver or kidney cancer.

The CDR3 sequence: CASAVKPMGYEQYF. DNA of the CDR3: TGTGCCAGCGCCGTCAAACCCATGGGCTACGAGCAGTACTTC. The J gene is TRBJ2-7, the V gene TRBV6-6, with D unresolved. Trimming removed 8 bases at V and 3 bases at J, with 17 bases between. Per germline, CDR1 MNHNY and CDR2 SVGAGI (reference sequence). This CDR3 is built from 14 residues.

In nucleotides, the CDR3 is TGTGCCAGCAGCTTAGGCCGAGAAACCGGGGAGCTGTTTTTT. Translated: CASSLGRETGELFF. The chain employs TRBV7-9 and TRBJ2-2, with unresolved D. Germline V gene sequence: CDR1 SEHNR, CDR2 FQNEAQ (reference sequence). CDR3 size: 14 residues. V was pared by 1 base and J by 5 bases, with 8 bases between.

The V and J genes are TRBV10-2 and TRBJ2-1; D perhaps matches TRBD1 (5 bases). The CDR3 contains 14 residues. Trimming cost V 7 bases and J 7 bases, with 17 bases left between them. Germline V gene sequence: CDR1 WSHSY, CDR2 SAAADI. The CDR3 spells CASMGLVGSNEQFF. CDR3 sequence (DNA): TGCGCCAGCATGGGGCTAGTGGGGTCAAATGAGCAGTTCTTC.

The CDR3 DNA sequence: TGTGCCAGCAGTCCCTCCGGGGGGGCTAACTATGGCTACACCTTC. It translates to CASSPSGGANYGYTF. V usage is TRBV27 and J usage is TRBJ1-2; D perhaps matches TRBD1 (5 bases). There are 15 residues in the CDR3. V was pared by 5 bases and J by 0 bases, with 13 bases between. The germline V gene encodes CDR1 MNHEY and CDR2 SMNVEV (reference sequence).

The CDR3 DNA follows: TGTGCCAGTAGTATCACAGGGGGAAGCTCCTACAATGAGCAGTTCTTC. It yields the protein CASSITGGSSYNEQFF. This sequence joins TRBV19 and TRBJ2-1; 8 bases are a match to TRBD1. CDR1 and CDR2 from the germline V gene are LNHDA and SQIVND (reference sequence). The CDR3 spans 16 residues. With 3 bases clipped from V and 0 bases from J, the junction kept 4 bases outside the gene matches.